The 30 T cell receptor beta chains below were found in one sample sequenced in a study of T cell changes during pregnancy in multiple sclerosis. The method was immunoSEQ multiplex PCR; TCRdb's version includes in-frame clones alone and lacks a portion of them. The sample holds around 70,000 clones, about 90% seen once. The source was peripheral blood, collected in the second trimester of pregnancy. These receptors originate from a female donor with multiple sclerosis, enrolled in a pregnancy study.

A single count supports this clone. In DNA, the CDR3 is TGTGCCAGCAGACAGGCTGTGAACACCGGGGAGCTGTTTTTT. Residues: CASRQAVNTGELFF. The rearrangement links TRBV2 to TRBJ2-2; the D gene is possibly TRBD1 (5 bases). CDR1 SNHLY and CDR2 FYNNEI come from the germline V gene. CDR3 length equals 14 residues. V lost 6 bases to trimming and J lost 1 base, with 9 bases between them.

Here the CDR3 DNA reads TGTGCCAGTAGTATAGCAGCGGGGGGCCAACTCAATGAGCAGTTCTTC. Translation gives CASSIAAGGQLNEQFF. The chain uses TRBV19 and TRBJ2-1, with 9 bases matching TRBD2. After removal of 1 base from V and 6 bases from J, the junction contained 7 bases not matched to a gene. CDR1 is LNHDA and CDR2 is SQIVND in the germline V gene (reference sequence). CDR3 size: 16 residues.

The chain carries TRBV7-3 and TRBJ1-1; 8 positions match TRBD1. The germline V gene has CDR1 SGHTA and CDR2 FQGTGA. Germline trimming cut 4 bases from V and 10 bases from J; bases unmatched to any gene: 8. There are 13 residues in the CDR3. The CDR3 region has the DNA TGTGCCAGCAGCTACGGGACAGGTTTGAGAGCTTTCTTT. Protein product: CASSYGTGLRAFF.

This clone was seen a single time. The junction shows a germline mismatch at one end, possibly a read error. The V and J genes are TRBV7-7 and TRBJ2-2; the D is unclear. The CDR3 is 15 residues long. Per germline, CDR1 SSHAT and CDR2 FNYEAQ (reference sequence). The chain's CDR3 is CASSSRLKPTGELFF. CDR3 nucleotides: TGTGCTAGCAGCTCGCGACTCAAGCCCACCGGGGAGCTGTTTTTT.

The J gene is TRBJ1-6, the V gene TRBV7-8; tentative D call: TRBD1 (6 bases). The V gene lost 3 bases and the J gene lost 7 bases, with 10 bases spanning the gap. The CDR3 is 14 amino acids. Germline assignment: CDR1 SGHVS and CDR2 FQNEAQ. CDR3 coding DNA: TGTGCCAGCAGCTTGGGACAACACAATTCACCCCTCCACTTT. Protein: CASSLGQHNSPLHF.

V is TRBV12-5 and J is TRBJ1-6; D is unresolved. The CDR3 is 17 residues long. V dropped 1 base and J dropped 0 bases, with 10 bases sitting between them. Germline V gives CDR1 LGHNT, CDR2 FRNRAP. The DNA for the CDR3 is TGTGCTAGTGGTTTGGCCGTTACGAGCTCCTATAATTCACCCCTCCACTTT. Translated, it gives CASGLAVTSSYNSPLHF.

The chain employs TRBV6-5 and TRBJ2-3; 11 bases map to TRBD2. The CDR3 is 15 amino acids. The V gene end was trimmed by 5 bases and the J gene end by 4 bases; junction bases not matched to a gene: 5. The germline gives CDR1 MNHEY, CDR2 SVGAGI. The DNA of the CDR3 is TGTGCCAGCAGTCTGACTAGCGGGGACGCAGATACGCAGTATTTT. Translation gives CASSLTSGDADTQYF.

The rearrangement links TRBV23-1 to TRBJ1-4; weak D call: TRBD1 (5 bases). TRBV23-1 is annotated as an ORF whose role is uncertain. This CDR3 has 16 residues. Deletions cut 1 base from V and 5 bases from J, with 14 bases between. The CDR3: CASSQWGREVNEKLFF. In DNA, the CDR3 is TGCGCCAGCAGTCAATGGGGCAGGGAGGTAAATGAAAAACTGTTTTTT.

The gene calls are TRBV30 and TRBJ2-7; TRBD1 might be the D (5 bases). The CDR3 covers 12 residues. Trimming removed 8 bases at V and 1 base at J, with 12 bases between. In germline, CDR1 is GTSNPN, CDR2 SVGIG (reference sequence). DNA of the CDR3: TGTGCCGGAAGAGACAGATCCTACGAGCAGTACTTC. Protein: CAGRDRSYEQYF.

The chain is built from TRBV11-2 and TRBJ2-7; 10 bases agree with TRBD2. The germline CDR1 and CDR2 sequences are SGHAT and FQNNGV. The CDR3 contains 20 residues. Germline trimming cut 0 bases from V and 0 bases from J; bases unmatched to any gene: 14. The DNA of the CDR3 is TGTGCCAGCAGCTTAGAGTTAGCGGGGGGTTTATCCATAAACTCCTACGAGCAGTACTTC. Its protein product is CASSLELAGGLSINSYEQYF.

The rearrangement uses TRBV4-3 and TRBJ2-2; TRBD2 matches 7 bases. In germline, CDR1 is LGHNA, CDR2 YSLEER. CDR3 length: 18 residues. With 5 bases clipped from V and 2 bases from J, the junction kept 14 bases outside the gene matches. DNA of the CDR3: TGCGCCAGCAGCTCCGGCGGCGGGGGATACGCAAACACCGGGGAGCTGTTTTTT. Translated: CASSSGGGGYANTGELFF.

The chain links TRBV10-3 to TRBJ2-6; D is undetermined. The length of the CDR3 is 16 residues. V lost 3 bases to trimming and J lost 1 base, with 10 bases between them. Per germline, CDR1 ENHRY and CDR2 SYGVKD. Here the CDR3 reads CAISDPNRSGANVLTF. The CDR3 bases are TGTGCCATCAGTGATCCTAATCGGTCTGGGGCCAACGTCCTGACTTTC.

This chain uses TRBV11-1 with TRBJ1-2; 8 bases map to TRBD1. CDR1 is SGHAT and CDR2 is FQDESV in the germline V gene (reference sequence). J lost 4 bases, V lost 5 bases, and 9 bases had no gene match. CDR3 length equals 15 residues. The CDR3 nucleotides are TGTGCCAGCAGCCCACCCCGGACAGGGATCTATGGCTACACCTTC. It translates to CASSPPRTGIYGYTF.

J is TRBJ2-5 and V is TRBV7-2; 8 bases match TRBD2. The germline gives CDR1 SGHTA, CDR2 FQGNSA. There are 15 residues in the CDR3. Germline trimming cut 1 base from V and 6 bases from J; bases unmatched to any gene: 7. The CDR3 loop is CASSLVVGGGKTQYF. The CDR3 DNA reads TGTGCCAGCAGCTTAGTAGTGGGCGGGGGGAAGACCCAGTACTTC. The variable domain in full, with the rest retrieved from reference TRBV7-2 and TRBJ2-5, is GAGVSQSPSNKVTEKGKDVELRCDPISGHTALYWYRQSLGQGLEFLIYFQGNSAPDKSGLPSDRFSAERTGGSVSTLTIQRTQQEDSAVYLCASSLVVGGGKTQYFGPGTRLLVL.

The chain is built from TRBV10-3 and TRBJ2-3; weak D call: TRBD1 (6 bases). The CDR3 contains 12 residues. CDR1 and CDR2 from the germline V gene are ENHRY and SYGVKD. V lost 4 bases, J lost 6 bases, and 8 bases lay in between. This CDR3 reads CAISARGDTQYF. In nucleotides, the CDR3 is TGTGCCATCAGTGCTAGGGGGGATACGCAGTATTTT.

The table lists this clone with a count of one. V usage is TRBV13 and J usage is TRBJ2-3; 9 nucleotides align to TRBD1. Unmatched junction bases numbered 17, after V lost 7 bases and J lost 3 bases. The CDR3 is 18 residues long. Germline V lookup: CDR1 PRHDT, CDR2 FYEKMQ (reference sequence). The CDR3 DNA reads TGTGCCAGCACGGGACAGGGTCATTGGGGCCTACGTACAGATACGCAGTATTTT. It yields the protein CASTGQGHWGLRTDTQYF.

This rearrangement joins TRBV6-4 to TRBJ2-3; 8 bases map to TRBD1. The J segment lost 4 bases and the V segment lost 0 bases, leaving 0 bases of the junction unmatched. The CDR3 is made up of 14 amino acids. Germline CDR1 reads MRHNA; CDR2 reads SNTAGT. DNA for the CDR3: TGTGCCAGCAGTGACTCACAGGGGGCAGATACGCAGTATTTT. Residues: CASSDSQGADTQYF.

This chain joins TRBV4-3 and TRBJ1-4; D gene ambiguous. In germline, CDR1 is LGHNA, CDR2 YSLEER. CDR3 size: 16 residues. V dropped 0 bases and J dropped 1 base, with 9 bases sitting between them. CDR3 region: CASSQDMLLTNEKLFF. CDR3 sequence (DNA): TGCGCCAGCAGCCAAGACATGCTACTAACTAATGAAAAACTGTTTTTT.

The chain combines TRBV19 with TRBJ1-4; D remains unclear. The CDR3 runs 14 residues. Germline assignment: CDR1 LNHDA and CDR2 SQIVND (reference sequence). V lost 8 bases and J lost 8, with 18 bases in between. In DNA, the CDR3 is TGTGCCAGTGGCTACAGTCAGCAGTGGGAAAAACTGTTTTTT. Translation: CASGYSQQWEKLFF.

The genes are TRBV4-1 and TRBJ1-1; D perhaps matches TRBD1 (6 bases). The CDR3 spans 13 residues. The germline V gene encodes CDR1 MGHRA and CDR2 YSYEKL. The germline V and J ends were trimmed by 7 bases and 5 bases, with 14 bases remaining between them. The CDR3 loop is CASTARGGTEAFF. The CDR3 nucleotides read TGCGCCAGCACGGCCAGGGGTGGTACTGAAGCTTTCTTT.

The chain links TRBV5-6 to TRBJ1-2; no firm D call. CDR1 is SGHDT, CDR2 YYEEEE, per germline. This CDR3 region has 12 residues. The ends were cut back, 4 bases at V and 8 bases at J, with 12 bases in the middle. CDR3 protein: CASSLDYGGYTF. CDR3 coding DNA: TGTGCCAGCAGCCTCGACTACGGGGGCTACACCTTC.

The chain couples TRBV2 to TRBJ1-2; D gene uncertain. This CDR3 is built from 14 residues. V lost 2 bases and J lost 2, with 9 bases in between. Germline assignment: CDR1 SNHLY and CDR2 FYNNEI. DNA for the CDR3: TGTGCCAGCAGTGAACGGGTCATCAACTATGGCTACACCTTC. Translated, it gives CASSERVINYGYTF.

The chain couples TRBV6-6 to TRBJ2-3, with unresolved D. Trimming cost V 3 bases and J 3 bases, with 10 bases left between them. From germline, CDR1 is MNHNY and CDR2 SVGAGI (reference sequence). The CDR3 extends over 14 amino acids. This CDR3 reads CASSYGGGTDTQYF. The DNA for the CDR3 is TGTGCCAGCAGTTATGGCGGTGGGACAGATACGCAGTATTTT.

J is TRBJ1-1 and V is TRBV2; 10 nucleotides line up with TRBD1. This CDR3 contains 16 residues. CDR1 is SNHLY and CDR2 is FYNNEI in the germline V gene. J lost 8 bases, V lost 4 bases, and 13 bases had no gene match. Here the CDR3 DNA reads TGTGCCAGCAGTGTCCCGGGACAGGGGAGGAGGGTCGAAGCTTTCTTT. This codes for CASSVPGQGRRVEAFF.

Points on this clone: Sequence at one end of the junction differs from germline and may be a read error. V usage is TRBV27 and J usage is TRBJ1-5; D gene uncertain. This CDR3 is built from 14 residues. Germline V gene lookup returns CDR1 MNHEY and CDR2 SMNVEV (reference sequence). CDR3 loop: CVSSPTGLTQPQHF. CDR3 DNA: TGTGTCAGCAGTCCCACGGGGTTGACTCAGCCCCAGCATTTT.

The DNA of the CDR3 is TGTGCCAGTAGTAAGGAGGTCAGGGGGCTTGAGGAGCAGTACTTC. It yields the protein CASSKEVRGLEEQYF. The chain carries TRBV19 and TRBJ2-7; 8 bases match TRBD1. The CDR3 spans 15 residues. The germline V gene encodes CDR1 LNHDA and CDR2 SQIVND (reference sequence). V lost 4 bases to trimming and J lost 7 bases; unmatched junction nucleotides: 12.

This clone was seen a few times. The rearrangement uses TRBV27 and TRBJ1-1; possibly TRBD1 for D (5 bases). The CDR3 runs 15 residues. Looked up from germline, CDR1 is MNHEY and CDR2 is SMNVEV (reference sequence). V was cut by 4 bases and J by 0 bases, with 12 bases left in between. In nucleotides, the CDR3 is TGTGCCAGCAGTTGGGGCAGGTCCATGAACACTGAAGCTTTCTTT. This codes for CASSWGRSMNTEAFF.

The chain recombines TRBV9 with TRBJ2-5; 10 nucleotides line up with TRBD2. This CDR3 region has 15 residues. CDR1 SGDLS and CDR2 YYNGEE come from the germline V gene. Trimming cost V 4 bases and J 4 bases; bases outside gene matches: 7. Written as DNA, the CDR3 is TGTGCCAGCAGCTATCTAGCGGGGGTAGGAGAGACCCAGTACTTC. Protein product: CASSYLAGVGETQYF.

This chain connects TRBV19 to TRBJ2-2, with D unclear. V lost 5 bases and J lost 4, with 11 bases in between. Germline assignment: CDR1 LNHDA and CDR2 SQIVND (reference sequence). The CDR3 loop spans 14 amino acids. Here the CDR3 reads CASSQRYSTGELFF. CDR3 nucleotide sequence: TGTGCCAGTAGTCAGAGGTATTCCACCGGGGAGCTGTTTTTT. The full variable domain, its missing parts supplied by reference TRBV19 and TRBJ2-2, is DGGITQSPKYLFRKEGQNVTLSCEQNLNHDAMYWYRQDPGQGLRLIYYSQIVNDFQKGDIAEGYSVSREKKESFPLTVTSAQKNPTAFYLCASSQRYSTGELFFGEGSRLTVL.

This chain links TRBV11-1 with TRBJ1-1, with no clear D. V shed 4 bases and J shed 6 bases, with 12 bases lying between them. CDR3 length: 13 residues. Per germline, CDR1 SGHAT and CDR2 FQDESV (reference sequence). The DNA of the CDR3 is TGTGCCAGCAGCTCGAGGGCATATCCTGAAGCTTTCTTT. Translating gives CASSSRAYPEAFF.